The source of this TCR beta chain is a study of T cell responses to AZD1222 COVID-19 vaccine. Study-level background: Doses given second, at about 4 or about 12 weeks, were pooled. Study results and caveats: Elevations in Spike-specific TCR breadth and depth followed administration of two AZD1222 doses. In a largely white British group with more females than males, clonal diversity was possibly underestimated.

On this clone itself: Antigen unknown.

Sequencing was performed with immunoSEQ multiplex PCR; in TCRdb, only in-frame clones are kept and a portion is missing. This sample has around 170,000 clones, with around 90% found just once. This CDR3 has 16 residues. The germline V gene encodes CDR1 WSHSY and CDR2 SAAADI. The trim removed 11 bases at V and 4 bases at J, leaving 16 bases unmatched. The genes are TRBV10-2 and TRBJ2-3; TRBD1 aligns across 9 bases. The source is an adult in good health. This sample comprised peripheral blood, obtained on day 0 of AZD1222 vaccination. The DNA for the CDR3 is TGCGCCGCACATCCACAGGGGGCTCCCCCCGCAGATACGCAGTATTTT. Translated, it gives CAAHPQGAPPADTQYF.